This record looks at one T cell receptor (beta chain) sequence and its context. This record comes from a study of shared clonotypes between healthy human individuals. For the study at large: The cohort comprised a couple of women and three men. Their ages spanned 18 to 49 years.

This CDR3 is 10 amino acids long. The germline gives CDR1 MRHNA, CDR2 SNTAGT. Trimming took 7 bases from V and 10 from J; bases not matched to a gene: 2. The unsorted samples took tens of millions of PBMCs to get genomic DNA. Measured with immunoSEQ multiplex PCR; TCRdb has only the in-frame clones, and not every one. Among over 400,000 clones listed, around 85% were seen once. Sequenced sample: PBMCs. The J gene is TRBJ1-2, the V gene TRBV6-4, with 8 bases fitting TRBD1. This TCR was recovered from a woman aged 40 to 50 in good health. Some clones in this sample may be carry-over from other donors' samples. The CDR3: CASTQGAYTF. CDR3 sequence (DNA): TGTGCCAGCACCCAGGGGGCCTACACCTTC.